This T cell receptor beta chain was retrieved from a study of blood T cell repertoires in COVID-19 (dated by TCRdb to 2020 to 2021). A note on the overall study: Collaborator samples came from the United States, Italy and Spain and covered acute and convalescent phases of COVID-19. Samples came from the ongoing ImmuneRACE study (first 160 participants) plus 1,254 subjects from 6 global collaborators. Deeply sampled blood TCRbeta repertoires from subjects exposed to, actively infected with, or recovered from COVID-19 were included in the dataset. A de-identified subject ID, COVID-19 status, age in years and sex were almost always included in the sample metadata. The material from the prospective study consisted of cDNA or gDNA derived from T cells, B-cell-depleted T cells, or PBMCs. Where available, HLA class I and class II types were obtained from metadata supplied by the sample provider rather than from assay-based typing. A freely available public database, intended as a resource for researchers studying the immune response to SARS-CoV-2, is where the repertoires were released.

The collaborating institutions used their own protocols to collect whole blood in K2EDTA tubes. For TCRbeta analysis, collaborators shipped samples in one of three forms: frozen whole blood, isolated PBMCs, or DNA extracted from either of those sample types. Note on this clone: The specificity of this receptor is unknown. No much larger clonotype is one base removed from it; base qualities were not supplied.

TCRbeta CDR3 regions were amplified from genomic DNA using the immunoSEQ Assay, a bias-controlled multiplex PCR. From the authors' description of their analysis: The number of nucleated cells in each sample was estimated by amplification of reference gene primers within the assay. To quantify the absolute abundance of each unique TCRbeta CDR3 rearrangement, sequence reads were collapsed and filtered. For each sample, productive Simpson clonality was calculated as the square root of Simpson's diversity index over productive rearrangements. TCRdb's version of the immuneACCESS table is confined to in-frame rearrangements and falls short of the full clone set. An unresolved V gene accounts for under half of the shortfall where checked; the remainder is of unknown origin. For V, J and clone size, that table is used; D and trimming come from the DNA. This sample is represented by 270,000 or so clones; 65% to 90% of them were singletons. 10% to 15% of the sample belongs to the ten largest clones.

The junction carries 19 bases between V and J, which are trimmed by 1 base and 5 bases respectively. The germline V gene encodes CDR1 SGHNT and CDR2 YYREEE (reference sequence). Counted from cysteine to phenylalanine, this CDR3 has 16 amino acids. Of all the DNA, just the CDR3 is kept, 48 bases in frame from base 1. General findings and caveats noted by the study authors: Clinical and demographic metadata were provided uncurated, with the amount varying by source and participant.

The sample was peripheral blood. The chain employs TRBV5-4 and TRBJ2-7; no D gene call is confident. The receptor was isolated from a human donor in a cohort sampled during active COVID-19. CDR3 sequence: CASSLSRYAAVDEQYF. In nucleotides, the sequence is TGTGCCAGCAGCTTGAGTCGATACGCGGCTGTGGACGAGCAGTACTTC.